This T cell receptor (beta chain) originates from a study of cytomegalovirus exposure and HLA in healthy donors. Primers for the PCR totalled 60 Vbeta and 13 Jbeta. Clones were read by immunoSEQ multiplex PCR, and TCRdb kept only the in-frame ones, dropping some. The sample has fewer than 130,000 clones; just under 75% are singletons. The CDR3 has 13 residues. The ends were cut back, 7 bases at V and 6 bases at J, with 13 bases in the middle. Germline assignment: CDR1 MNHNS and CDR2 SASEGT. The receptor was derived from a man in his fifties or sixties in good health and CMV-seropositive. The chain joins TRBV6-1 to TRBJ1-5; D gene ambiguous. What was sequenced was PBMCs. CDR3 in amino acids: CASKAGLSQPQHF. DNA for the CDR3: TGTGCCAGCAAAGCAGGATTAAGTCAGCCCCAGCATTTT.